This entry lists 27 T cell receptor beta chains sequenced from one sample in a study of blood T cell repertoires in COVID-19. Clones were sequenced by immunoSEQ multiplex PCR, and TCRdb holds only the in-frame ones, with some missing. This sample has about 59,000 clones, with around 81% found just once. The sample comprised peripheral blood. The receptors were gathered from a woman of 80 years or more with active or convalescent COVID-19.

V gene TRBV5-6 combines with J gene TRBJ1-1; 9 nucleotides match TRBD1. The CDR3 sequence is 14 residues long. The V segment lost 4 bases and the J segment 1 base; nucleotides outside the gene matches: 2. CDR1 SGHDT and CDR2 YYEEEE come from the germline V gene. The CDR3 region is CASSRDRENTEAFF. CDR3 bases: TGTGCCAGCAGCCGGGACAGGGAGAACACTGAAGCTTTCTTT.

The chain combines TRBV28 with TRBJ1-1; D perhaps matches TRBD1 (6 bases). Germline-derived CDR1 and CDR2 are MDHEN and SYDVKM. Trimming took 2 bases from V and 1 from J, leaving 11 bases between them. This CDR3 is 15 amino acids long. CDR3 sequence reads: CASSLGGAGNTEAFF. DNA of the CDR3: TGTGCCAGCAGTTTAGGGGGGGCCGGGAACACTGAAGCTTTCTTT.

This clone has just one count. The chain couples TRBV19 to TRBJ1-1, with unresolved D. The CDR3 runs 11 residues. In germline, CDR1 is LNHDA, CDR2 SQIVND (reference sequence). Trimming left V 5 bases short and J 7 bases short, with 8 bases between. The CDR3 loop reads CASSFVGEAFF. DNA for the CDR3: TGTGCCAGTAGTTTTGTCGGTGAAGCTTTCTTT. The full variable domain, its missing parts supplied by reference TRBV19 and TRBJ1-1, is DGGITQSPKYLFRKEGQNVTLSCEQNLNHDAMYWYRQDPGQGLRLIYYSQIVNDFQKGDIAEGYSVSREKKESFPLTVTSAQKNPTAFYLCASSFVGEAFFGQGTRLTVV.

This clone was observed a single time. J is TRBJ1-6 and V is TRBV5-6; D ambiguous. With 4 bases removed from V and 6 bases from J, the gap between germline ends came to 14 bases. Germline values: CDR1 SGHDT, CDR2 YYEEEE. The CDR3 extends over 15 amino acids. Written as DNA, the CDR3 is TGTGCCAGCAGCCGCCAGGAGGGTGTTAATTCACCCCTCCACTTT. Translating gives CASSRQEGVNSPLHF.

This chain's CDR3 is CASSTTGINQPQHF. DNA for the CDR3: TGTGCCAGTAGCACCACAGGGATTAATCAGCCCCAGCATTTT. The chain links TRBV19 to TRBJ1-5; maybe TRBD1 (6 bases). Germline lookup yields CDR1 LNHDA and CDR2 SQIVND (reference sequence). V was trimmed by 6 bases and J by 4 bases, leaving 13 bases between them. This CDR3 region has 14 residues.

The chain is built from TRBV6-1 and TRBJ1-5; D is uncertain. The germline V gene encodes CDR1 MNHNS and CDR2 SASEGT. The CDR3 has 14 amino acids. Trimming removed 3 bases at V and 7 bases at J, with 13 bases between. The CDR3 here is CASSEGSTAQPQHF. For the CDR3, the DNA is TGTGCCAGCAGTGAGGGCAGTACGGCACAGCCCCAGCATTTT.

V is TRBV9 and J is TRBJ1-4; D might be TRBD1 (5 bases). Trimming stripped 0 bases from V and 6 bases from J, with 12 bases between. The CDR3 has 15 amino acids. Germline V lookup: CDR1 SGDLS, CDR2 YYNGEE. The CDR3 protein is CASSVGPGSDEKLFF. The CDR3 nucleotides read TGTGCCAGCAGCGTAGGGCCAGGGTCGGATGAAAAACTGTTTTTT.

J is TRBJ2-5 and V is TRBV7-8; the D gene is possibly TRBD1 (5 bases). This CDR3 is 14 amino acids long. Trimming shortened V by 5 bases and J by 2 bases, and 12 bases separated the two germline ends. Germline loops: CDR1 SGHVS, CDR2 FQNEAQ. CDR3 nucleotide sequence: TGTGCCAGCAGCCTAATGACAGCACAAGAGACCCAGTACTTC. Its protein product is CASSLMTAQETQYF.

This clone was observed a few times. V and J are TRBV7-2 and TRBJ1-2; 9 bases line up with TRBD1. This CDR3 is 15 amino acids long. J lost 5 bases, V lost 0 bases, and 4 bases had no gene match. The germline V gene has CDR1 SGHTA and CDR2 FQGNSA. The CDR3 spells CASSLAPGTGYGYTF. The CDR3 DNA follows: TGTGCCAGCAGCTTAGCCCCCGGGACAGGGTATGGCTACACCTTC.

The chain carries TRBV19 and TRBJ2-7; 9 bases fit TRBD2. CDR1 is LNHDA and CDR2 is SQIVND in the germline V gene (reference sequence). The V gene end was trimmed by 5 bases and the J gene end by 4 bases; junction bases not matched to a gene: 9. The CDR3 is 15 amino acids. Written as DNA, the CDR3 is TGTGCCAGTAGTGCTCGGTCTAGCGGGGAATACGAGCAGTACTTC. This encodes CASSARSSGEYEQYF.

This chain uses TRBV27 with TRBJ2-1, with 10 bases lining up with TRBD1. The CDR3 covers 15 residues. The germline V gene has CDR1 MNHEY and CDR2 SMNVEV (reference sequence). The trim removed 4 bases at V and 6 bases at J, leaving 6 bases unmatched. CDR3 coding DNA: TGTGCCAGCAGTTCCCTCGGGACAGGGGTCAATGAGCAGTTCTTC. It encodes CASSSLGTGVNEQFF.

The chain combines TRBV7-9 with TRBJ1-1; no clear D. The CDR3 has 12 residues. V was cut by 1 base and J by 7 bases, with 7 bases left in between. Germline V gene data show CDR1 as SEHNR and CDR2 as FQNEAQ (reference sequence). As DNA, the CDR3 is TGTGCCAGCAGCTTAGATATTTTTGAAGCTTTCTTT. This gives the protein CASSLDIFEAFF.

V gene TRBV28 combines with J gene TRBJ1-5, with TRBD1 matching over 10 bases. The CDR3 has 15 amino acids. Germline CDR1 and CDR2: MDHEN and SYDVKM. Trimming removed 5 bases from V and 5 bases from J; junction bases left unmatched: 6. The CDR3 nucleotides are TGTGCCAGCAGTCGACAGGGGGCCCGGCATCAGCCCCAGCATTTT. Protein product: CASSRQGARHQPQHF.

The J gene is TRBJ1-2, the V gene TRBV4-1; D might be TRBD1 (6 bases). Germline CDR1 MGHRA, CDR2 YSYEKL. Trimming removed 4 bases from V and 5 bases from J, with 14 bases in between. The CDR3 runs 14 residues. The CDR3 region has the DNA TGCGCCAGCAGCCCCGGCGGACAGTTATATGGCTACACCTTC. The encoded protein is CASSPGGQLYGYTF.

This clone showed up just once. This chain connects TRBV7-6 to TRBJ2-3; TRBD2 agrees at 9 bases. The germline CDR1 and CDR2 sequences are SGHVS and FNYEAQ. J lost 0 bases, V lost 1 base, and 5 bases had no gene match. The CDR3 is 17 amino acids. This CDR3 reads CASSLGASGVSTDTQYF. The CDR3 coding sequence is TGTGCCAGCAGCTTAGGGGCTAGCGGGGTGAGCACAGATACGCAGTATTTT.

The gene calls are TRBV2 and TRBJ2-7, with 8 bases fitting TRBD1. Germline V CDR1 and CDR2: SNHLY, FYNNEI. J lost 0 bases, V lost 5 bases, and 6 bases had no gene match. CDR3 length: 15 amino acids. In DNA, the CDR3 is TGTGCCAGCAGTTTATCAGGGGGCGACTCCTACGAGCAGTACTTC. Residues: CASSLSGGDSYEQYF.

This sequence joins TRBV2 and TRBJ1-4; TRBD1 agrees at 8 bases. This CDR3 contains 14 residues. With 1 base clipped from V and 10 bases from J, the junction kept 5 bases outside the gene matches. Germline CDR1 SNHLY, CDR2 FYNNEI. This CDR3 is CASSEGTGTVKLFF. The CDR3 DNA follows: TGTGCCAGCAGTGAAGGGACAGGGACTGTAAAACTGTTTTTT.

The CDR3 DNA follows: TGTGCCAGCAGCTTGCAAGTGGCCGCCGCAACTAATGAAAAACTGTTTTTT. Protein: CASSLQVAAATNEKLFF. The rearrangement joins TRBV5-4 to TRBJ1-4; no definite D call. CDR3 length: 17 amino acids. CDR1 SGHNT and CDR2 YYREEE come from the germline V gene (reference sequence). The V and J ends lost 1 base and 0 bases respectively, with 13 bases between them.

J is TRBJ2-1 and V is TRBV28; 7 bases align to TRBD2. Per the germline V gene, CDR1 is MDHEN and CDR2 is SYDVKM. This CDR3 is 17 amino acids long. Trimming removed 1 base from V and 2 bases from J; junction bases left unmatched: 8. CDR3 coding DNA: TGTGCCAGCAGTTTATTTTTGGGACTACAAACCTACAATGAGCAGTTCTTC. Amino acids: CASSLFLGLQTYNEQFF.

This clone was seen once. The chain carries TRBV29-1 and TRBJ1-6; no clear D gene. The V end lost 4 bases, the J end lost 9 bases, and 13 bases lay between the germline ends. Germline lookup yields CDR1 SQVTM and CDR2 ANQGSEA. The CDR3 runs 13 residues. The CDR3 is CSVGGEIGSPLHF. The CDR3 DNA sequence: TGCAGCGTTGGGGGAGAAATCGGTTCACCCCTCCACTTT.

The CDR3 is CARGQNNQPQHF. CDR3 bases: TGTGCCAGAGGACAGAACAATCAGCCCCAGCATTTT. This chain joins TRBV2 and TRBJ1-5; weak D call: TRBD1 (6 bases). Germline CDR1 SNHLY, CDR2 FYNNEI. The V end lost 9 bases, the J end lost 3 bases, and 9 bases lay between the germline ends. The CDR3 has 12 amino acids.

The chain has TRBV7-8 and TRBJ1-2; D is ambiguous. The CDR3 covers 12 residues. With 1 base removed from V and 6 bases from J, the gap between germline ends came to 6 bases. Germline V gene data show CDR1 as SGHVS and CDR2 as FQNEAQ. Written as DNA, the CDR3 is TGTGCCAGCAGCTTAGACGCGGATGGCTACACCTTC. Amino acid sequence: CASSLDADGYTF.

This clone was counted a few times. This rearrangement joins TRBV6-5 to TRBJ1-2, with D hard to call. This CDR3 is built from 13 residues. V was pared by 11 bases and J by 6 bases, with 19 bases between. Germline V CDR1 and CDR2: MNHEY, SVGAGI. DNA for the CDR3: TGTGCCGCCTTGAGCGGGCTTGGCCATGGCTACACCTTC. It codes for CAALSGLGHGYTF.

The V gene is TRBV5-8, the J gene TRBJ2-3; a weak D match, TRBD1 (5 bases). Trimming removed 8 bases at V and 3 bases at J, with 19 bases between. The CDR3 sequence is 15 residues long. The germline V gene has CDR1 SGHTS and CDR2 YDEGEE. The CDR3 DNA is TGTGCCAGTAGCAGCTTCTCAGGGTTGACAGATACGCAGTATTTT. This sequence encodes CASSSFSGLTDTQYF.

J is TRBJ2-1 and V is TRBV27; 15 bases align to TRBD2. With V trimmed by 6 bases and J by 4 bases, 4 bases remained unmatched. Germline loops: CDR1 MNHEY, CDR2 SMNVEV (reference sequence). This CDR3 has 16 amino acids. The CDR3 sequence is CASSRGTSGGYNEQFF. The CDR3 DNA sequence: TGTGCCAGCAGCCGAGGGACTAGCGGGGGGTACAATGAGCAGTTCTTC.

The chain couples TRBV6-5 to TRBJ1-5; tentatively, D is TRBD1 (5 bases). The CDR3 runs to 13 residues. V lost 6 bases and J lost 3, with 9 bases in between. Germline CDR1 is MNHEY and CDR2 is SVGAGI. This CDR3 reads CASSGGVNQPQHF. DNA for the CDR3: TGTGCCAGCAGCGGGGGGGTCAATCAGCCCCAGCATTTT.

V usage is TRBV14 and J usage is TRBJ2-7; TRBD2 might be the D (6 bases). This CDR3 has 11 residues. V was pared by 9 bases and J by 2 bases, with 8 bases between. Germline CDR1 SGHDN, CDR2 FVKESK. The CDR3 bases are TGTGCCAGACCGGGGGCCTACGAGCAGTACTTC. This sequence encodes CARPGAYEQYF.